The 28 T cell receptor beta chains listed next were all sequenced from one sample in a study of T cell clonotyping in hematopoietic cell transplantation. The protocol was immunoSEQ multiplex PCR, while the TCRdb copy is restricted to in-frame clones and leaves out a portion. The sample includes about 4,800 clones, less than 95% of them seen just once. Sequenced material: peripheral blood mononuclear cells. The receptors here all came from a man aged 35 to 55 in good health. Some clones in this sample may be carry-over from other donors' samples.

The rearrangement links TRBV9 to TRBJ1-2; D is uncertain. The CDR3 covers 14 residues. From germline, CDR1 is SGDLS and CDR2 YYNGEE. V shed 2 bases and J shed 1 base, with 9 bases lying between them. CDR3 sequence: CASSVDGNNYGYTF. DNA for the CDR3: TGTGCCAGCAGCGTCGACGGGAATAACTATGGCTACACCTTC.

CDR3 sequence (DNA): TGCAGCGTGGGAGACAGTTATGGCTCCTACGAGCAGTACTTC. It codes for CSVGDSYGSYEQYF. The gene calls are TRBV29-1 and TRBJ2-7; D might be TRBD1 or TRBD2, each matching 5 bases. Per germline, CDR1 SQVTM and CDR2 ANQGSEA. V was trimmed by 6 bases and J by 0 bases, leaving 15 bases between them. The CDR3 has 14 residues.

The genes are TRBV7-8 and TRBJ1-3; TRBD1 matches 9 bases. The CDR3 is made up of 15 amino acids. Germline V gives CDR1 SGHVS, CDR2 FQNEAQ. The J segment lost 4 bases and the V segment lost 1 base, leaving 2 bases of the junction unmatched. DNA for the CDR3: TGTGCCAGCAGCTTAGGGACAGGGGCGGGAAACACCATATATTTT. Its protein is CASSLGTGAGNTIYF.

V and J are TRBV18 and TRBJ2-2; D gene ambiguous. With 2 bases removed from V and 3 bases from J, the gap between germline ends came to 4 bases. The CDR3 runs to 13 residues. The V gene's germline CDR1 is KGHSH and CDR2 LQKENI. The CDR3 bases are TGTGCCAGCTCACCAGTGGACACCGGGGAGCTGTTTTTT. This codes for CASSPVDTGELFF.

The V gene is TRBV2, the J gene TRBJ2-1; 9 bases agree with TRBD2. With V trimmed by 2 bases and J by 9 bases, 5 bases remained unmatched. Germline V gene lookup returns CDR1 SNHLY and CDR2 FYNNEI. The CDR3 consists of 14 residues. CDR3 coding DNA: TGTGCCAGCAGTGAACGGGGTAGCGGGAGTGAGCAGTTCTTC. This codes for CASSERGSGSEQFF.

This clone appeared a single time. The rearrangement joins TRBV6-5 to TRBJ2-5; no clear D. Germline values: CDR1 MNHEY, CDR2 SVGAGI. V was cut by 6 bases and J by 5 bases, with 10 bases left in between. CDR3 length: 12 amino acids. The CDR3 DNA follows: TGTGCCAGCAGACCCTCTCCGGAGACCCAGTACTTC. Translating gives CASRPSPETQYF.

With regard to this clone: One end of the junction is discordant with germline, which a read error may explain. The J gene is TRBJ1-1, the V gene TRBV7-9; D is unclear. Germline V gene sequence: CDR1 SEHNR, CDR2 FQNEAQ (reference sequence). This CDR3 contains 13 residues. The CDR3 here is CVSSLQWGTEAFF. The CDR3 DNA reads as TGTGTCAGCAGCCTACAATGGGGCACTGAAGCTTTCTTT.

This clone was seen a handful of times. V usage is TRBV11-2 and J usage is TRBJ1-1; tentatively, D is TRBD1 (5 bases). CDR3 length: 17 amino acids. Trimming took 4 bases from V and 10 from J, leaving 28 bases between them. Germline V lookup: CDR1 SGHAT, CDR2 FQNNGV. In DNA form, the CDR3 reads TGTGCCAGCAGCTACAGGCCCACCTCCGGGACCTTGTACGGAGCTTTCTTT. This translates into CASSYRPTSGTLYGAFF.

This chain connects TRBV9 to TRBJ1-3; no reliable D call. The V gene lost 2 bases and the J gene lost 1 base, with 22 bases spanning the gap. Germline lookup yields CDR1 SGDLS and CDR2 YYNGEE. This CDR3 comprises 19 residues. In nucleotides, the CDR3 is TGTGCCAGCAGCGTCCACGGCGCCCGGGGAGTAAGGTCTGGAAACACCATATATTTT. Amino acid sequence: CASSVHGARGVRSGNTIYF.

This sequence joins TRBV5-1 and TRBJ1-1; 7 bases agree with TRBD1. The CDR3 is 14 amino acids. Looked up from germline, CDR1 is SGHRS and CDR2 is YFSETQ. V lost 6 bases to trimming and J lost 1 base; unmatched junction nucleotides: 6. The DNA for the CDR3 is TGCGCCAGCACCATGACAGGGTCGAACACTGAAGCTTTCTTT. Translating gives CASTMTGSNTEAFF.

This clone has only a few counts. The J gene is TRBJ2-5, the V gene TRBV5-1; 11 bases are shared with TRBD2. Germline CDR1 and CDR2: SGHRS and YFSETQ. The CDR3 covers 17 residues. V shed 4 bases, J shed 1 base, and the junction held 9 bases outside the gene matches. The CDR3 protein is CASSPGGLAGGQETQYF. CDR3 nucleotides: TGCGCCAGCAGCCCGGGGGGGCTAGCGGGAGGCCAAGAGACCCAGTACTTC.

The rearrangement links TRBV4-3 to TRBJ1-3; tentatively, D is TRBD1 (6 bases). Per the germline V gene, CDR1 is LGHNA and CDR2 is YSLEER. The CDR3 is 19 residues long. V was trimmed by 0 bases and J by 4 bases, leaving 22 bases between them. CDR3 in amino acids: CASSQDPLTGTSRGNTIYF. CDR3 coding DNA: TGCGCCAGCAGCCAAGATCCCCTCACCGGGACATCAAGGGGAAACACCATATATTTT.

The V gene is TRBV5-1, the J gene TRBJ2-3; D may be TRBD2 (6 bases). Germline V gives CDR1 SGHRS, CDR2 YFSETQ. The V and J ends lost 6 bases and 2 bases respectively, with 13 bases between them. The CDR3 length is 14 residues. For the CDR3, the DNA is TGCGCCAGCAATAGGGACTCCACCACAGATACGCAGTATTTT. This encodes CASNRDSTTDTQYF.

This chain links TRBV9 with TRBJ2-3; D gene uncertain. Trimming cost V 0 bases and J 1 base, with 12 bases left between them. Per germline, CDR1 SGDLS and CDR2 YYNGEE. The CDR3 loop spans 16 amino acids. The CDR3 sequence: CASSVAPIRGTDTQYF. The CDR3 DNA reads as TGTGCCAGCAGCGTAGCTCCGATCCGAGGCACAGATACGCAGTATTTT.

About this clone: Other DNA sequences in this sample translate to the same CDR3. This chain joins TRBV6-5 and TRBJ1-1; 7 bases line up with TRBD1. CDR1 MNHEY and CDR2 SVGAGI come from the germline V gene. With 0 bases clipped from V and 8 bases from J, the junction kept 12 bases outside the gene matches. This CDR3 is 16 amino acids long. CDR3 DNA sequence: TGTGCCAGCAGTTACTCGATCACGACAGGGACCGGAGAAGCTTTCTTT. It codes for CASSYSITTGTGEAFF.

The J gene is TRBJ2-7, the V gene TRBV2, with D perhaps matching TRBD1 (6 bases). The CDR3 length is 16 residues. The V and J ends lost 4 bases and 1 base respectively, with 17 bases between them. Germline V CDR1 and CDR2: SNHLY, FYNNEI. The CDR3 is CASSGGTQLESYEQYF. The CDR3 DNA reads as TGTGCCAGCAGTGGGGGGACACAGCTGGAGTCCTACGAGCAGTACTTC. The complete variable domain, with remaining parts taken from reference TRBV2 and TRBJ2-7, reads EPEVTQTPSHQVTQMGQEVILRCVPISNHLYFYWYRQILGQKVEFLVSFYNNEISEKSEIFDDQFSVERPDGSNFTLKIRSTKLEDSAMYFCASSGGTQLESYEQYFGPGTRLTVT.

The CDR3 loop is CASSLGPTYEQYF. As DNA, the CDR3 is TGTGCCAGCAGCTTGGGACCGACCTACGAGCAGTACTTC. This sequence joins TRBV5-8 and TRBJ2-7; no definite D call. The CDR3 covers 13 residues. Germline V lookup: CDR1 SGHTS, CDR2 YDEGEE. The ends were cut back, 0 bases at V and 2 bases at J, with 6 bases in the middle.

The J gene is TRBJ1-5, the V gene TRBV6-1; D gene unclear. CDR1 MNHNS and CDR2 SASEGT come from the germline V gene. This CDR3 has 12 residues. V lost 10 bases and J lost 2, with 9 bases in between. Written as DNA, the CDR3 is TGTGCCACCCGACGAGGCAATCAGCCCCAGCATTTT. This sequence encodes CATRRGNQPQHF.

This clone appeared once. The chain combines TRBV11-2 with TRBJ2-7; 8 nucleotides align to TRBD1. After removal of 1 base from V and 7 bases from J, the junction contained 9 bases not matched to a gene. Germline V gene data show CDR1 as SGHAT and CDR2 as FQNNGV. CDR3 length: 15 amino acids. The CDR3 DNA is TGTGCCAGCAGCTTAGCCCCAGGGGGCTTTGAAGAGCAGTACTTC. This encodes CASSLAPGGFEEQYF.

The chain couples TRBV6-5 to TRBJ1-2; 8 nucleotides match TRBD1. V was clipped by 3 bases and J by 2 bases; unmatched bases: 8. Germline CDR1 and CDR2: MNHEY and SVGAGI. There are 16 residues in the CDR3. The CDR3 reads CASSYFTGGKNYGYTF. The CDR3 bases are TGTGCCAGCAGTTATTTTACAGGGGGGAAGAACTATGGCTACACCTTC.

The rearrangement uses TRBV5-1 and TRBJ1-2; D not certain. CDR1 is SGHRS and CDR2 is YFSETQ in the germline V gene. This CDR3 spans 14 amino acids. Trimming removed 0 bases from V and 1 base from J, with 7 bases in between. This CDR3 is CASSLANRNYGYTF. The CDR3 DNA is TGCGCCAGCAGCTTGGCCAATCGTAACTATGGCTACACCTTC.

This clone was counted a single time. V and J are TRBV11-3 and TRBJ2-3; 11 bases are shared with TRBD2. CDR1 is SGHNT and CDR2 is YENEEA in the germline V gene. The CDR3 is 16 amino acids. Trimming at V came to 5 bases and at J to 5 bases, leaving 9 bases not matched to a gene. DNA of the CDR3: TGTGCCAGCAGCACTGTAGCGGGAGGGAGGGTAGATACGCAGTATTTT. This translates into CASSTVAGGRVDTQYF.

The CDR3 DNA reads TGTGCCAGCAGCCCTCGCGGGGGGGACAGGGTAGACGAGCAGTACTTC. It codes for CASSPRGGDRVDEQYF. This chain connects TRBV5-5 to TRBJ2-7; D tentatively reads TRBD1 or TRBD2 (9 bases each). Germline-derived CDR1 and CDR2 are SGHKS and YYEKEE (reference sequence). V was shortened by 4 bases and J by 5 bases, with 22 bases between the two germline ends. CDR3 length: 16 amino acids.

This chain joins TRBV7-2 and TRBJ2-7; 8 nucleotides line up with TRBD2. J was trimmed by 2 bases and V by 3 bases; bases with no gene match: 6. The CDR3 runs 15 residues. Germline V lookup: CDR1 SGHTA, CDR2 FQGNSA. CDR3 residues: CASSFTSGPTYEQYF. The CDR3 DNA reads TGTGCCAGCAGCTTCACTAGCGGACCAACCTACGAGCAGTACTTC.

This sequence joins TRBV5-1 and TRBJ2-3; TRBD2 aligns across 7 bases. This CDR3 is 16 amino acids long. J was trimmed by 2 bases and V by 0 bases; bases with no gene match: 6. The germline V gene has CDR1 SGHRS and CDR2 YFSETQ. In DNA, the CDR3 is TGCGCCAGCAGCTTGGGAACTCTAGCGGACACAGATACGCAGTATTTT. Protein product: CASSLGTLADTDTQYF.

The rearrangement joins TRBV11-3 to TRBJ2-7; the match to TRBD1 covers 7 bases. V shed 5 bases, J shed 0 bases, and the junction held 4 bases outside the gene matches. Germline loops: CDR1 SGHNT, CDR2 YENEEA. This CDR3 region has 14 residues. CDR3 sequence (DNA): TGTGCCAGCAGCCACAGGGGCAACTCCTACGAGCAGTACTTC. Protein: CASSHRGNSYEQYF.

About this clone itself: Other DNA variants within this sample encode the same CDR3. This sequence joins TRBV6-5 and TRBJ2-5; D is perhaps TRBD2 (5 bases). V was shortened by 0 bases and J by 4 bases, with 15 bases between the two germline ends. Germline V CDR1 and CDR2: MNHEY, SVGAGI. The CDR3 contains 16 residues. Here the CDR3 DNA reads TGTGCCAGCAGTTACTCGACTCAGGCCGCGGGAGAGACCCAGTACTTC. Its translation is CASSYSTQAAGETQYF.

The DNA for the CDR3 is TGTGCCAGCAGCGTAGGGGGTTTGACTAGCGGGGGGGAGACCCAGTACTTC. The encoded protein is CASSVGGLTSGGETQYF. The rearrangement uses TRBV9 and TRBJ2-5; 13 bases align to TRBD2. V was pared by 0 bases and J by 5 bases, with 7 bases of the junction left unmatched. CDR1 and CDR2 from the germline V gene are SGDLS and YYNGEE. The length of the CDR3 is 17 residues.